The rows below give T cell receptor beta chains drawn from one sample of a study of shared clonotypes between healthy human individuals. Some clones are missing from TCRdb's copy, which holds only in-frame ones; the method was immunoSEQ multiplex PCR. The sample holds some 900,000 clones, roughly 72% seen once. The source material was memory CD4+ T cells sorted from blood. All receptors derive from a man aged 18 to 30 in good health. Each CDR3 is given with its conserved first and last residue. A D gene is named only where the DNA matches it firmly. Expanded clones get a size class; other rows say once, few or many, or leave the size out.

abundance	v_gene	d_gene	j_gene	CDR3nt	CDR3aa
-	TRBV7-2	-	TRBJ1-5	TGTGCCAGCAGTCTGCGGGGCAATCAGCCCCAGCATTTT	CASSLRGNQPQHF
-	TRBV18	TRBD2	TRBJ2-1	TGTGCCAGCTCACCACCCCCAGGTTCAGCGGGAAACAATGAGCAGTTCTTC	CASSPPPGSAGNNEQFF
-	TRBV5-1	-	TRBJ2-7	TGCGCCAGCAGCTTGGGTAGTCTCTGGAGCGAGCAGTACTTC	CASSLGSLWSEQYF
-	TRBV6-9	-	TRBJ2-7	TGTGCCAGCAGTTCGCGGACCACCTACGAGCAGTACTTC	CASSSRTTYEQYF
-	TRBV6-5	TRBD1	TRBJ2-7	TGTGCCAGCAGTAGGACCGGGACAGGGGGGTTCGAGCAGTACTTC	CASSRTGTGGFEQYF
-	TRBV6-6	-	TRBJ2-4	TGTGCCAGCAGTCCAGGACTGGCAAACATTCAGTACTTC	CASSPGLANIQYF
-	TRBV30	-	TRBJ1-6	TGTGCCTGGAGTCCGGACTTTAATTCACCCCTCCACTTT	CAWSPDFNSPLHF
-	TRBV10-1	-	TRBJ2-2	TGCGCCAGCAGCACATACACCGGGGAGCTGTTTTTT	CASSTYTGELFF
-	TRBV4-2	-	TRBJ1-1	TGTGCCAGCAGCCAAGACGGGGGACTAGGTGTCACTGAAGCTTTCTTT	CASSQDGGLGVTEAFF
few	TRBV18	TRBD1	TRBJ2-2	TGTGCCAGCTCACTTGGACAGGGGAGCACCGGGGAGCTGTTTTTT	CASSLGQGSTGELFF
-	TRBV5-4	-	TRBJ1-4	TGTGCCAGCAGTGACAGGAAGGATGAAAAACTGTTTTTT	CASSDRKDEKLFF
-	TRBV28	TRBD1	TRBJ1-6	TGTGCCAGCAGTTCCACAGGGGAGTCAGGCCCCTATAATTCACCCCTCCACTTT	CASSSTGESGPYNSPLHF
-	TRBV5-1	TRBD1	TRBJ2-7	TGCGCCAGCAGCTTGTGGTTTTCCGGGACAGGGGTTAACTACGAGCAGTACTTC	CASSLWFSGTGVNYEQYF
-	TRBV7-9	TRBD2	TRBJ2-3	TGTGCCAGCAGCCCCCGGGGACTTGCGGGAGGAGATACGCAGTATTTT	CASSPRGLAGGDTQYF
-	TRBV5-1	-	TRBJ1-2	TGCGCCAGCAGCCCCGGGGGGGGCCCCAACTATGGCTACACCTTC	CASSPGGGPNYGYTF
-	TRBV29-1	TRBD2	TRBJ2-1	TGCAGCGTCAGGGGTCTAGCGGGTTTAAATGAGCAGTTCTTC	CSVRGLAGLNEQFF
-	TRBV5-1	TRBD2	TRBJ2-1	TGCGCCAGCAGCTTGGGACTAGCGGGAGTTGGGGAGCAGTTCTTC	CASSLGLAGVGEQFF
-	TRBV2	-	TRBJ2-1	TGTGCCAGCAGTGAGTCCCTAGCCGGTGAGCAGTTCTTC	CASSESLAGEQFF
-	TRBV11-2	-	TRBJ2-6	TGTGCCAGCAGCTCTCAGGGGGGCTACTCTGGGGCCAACGTCCTGACTTTC	CASSSQGGYSGANVLTF
-	TRBV6-5	-	TRBJ1-6	TGTGCCAGCAGTTACACCCAGGCCCATAATTCACCCCTCCACTTT	CASSYTQAHNSPLHF
-	TRBV6-6	TRBD1	TRBJ1-1	TGTGCCAGCAGGGGCCCCTCTGACAGGGAAGGCACTGAAGCTTTCTTT	CASRGPSDREGTEAFF
-	TRBV18	-	TRBJ2-4	TGTGCCAGCTCACCACGAGTCGGTAGGCAGGAAGCCAAAAACATTCAGTACTTC	CASSPRVGRQEAKNIQYF
-	TRBV5-1	TRBD1	TRBJ1-1	TGCGCCAGCAGCTTGGCCGGGACAGGGGTGAACACTGAAGCTTTCTTT	CASSLAGTGVNTEAFF
-	TRBV5-1	-	TRBJ2-1	TGCGCCAGCAGCGCCAGGGAGTTAATACGGTCGGGCAATGAGCAGTTCTTC	CASSARELIRSGNEQFF
once	TRBV5-1	-	TRBJ1-1	TGCGCCAGCAGCCAATATAACAAGAACACTGAAGCTTTCTTT	CASSQYNKNTEAFF
-	TRBV19	-	TRBJ2-7	TGTGCCAGTAGTCTTCGCTCCTCCGGCTCCTACGAGCAGTACTTC	CASSLRSSGSYEQYF
-	TRBV5-8	-	TRBJ1-4	TGTGCCAGCAGCTTGGGCCAGGGGAATGAAAAACTGTTTTTT	CASSLGQGNEKLFF
-	TRBV18	-	TRBJ2-3	TGTGCCAGCTCACTGGGACTTTTATTAATGAGCACAGATACGCAGTATTTT	CASSLGLLLMSTDTQYF
-	TRBV28	-	TRBJ2-2	TGTGCCAGCAGCTTCCGCTCCACCGGGGAGCTGTTTTTT	CASSFRSTGELFF
-	TRBV6-5	-	TRBJ2-5	TGTGCCAGCAGGGACACGGAGACCCAGTACTTC	CASRDTETQYF
once	TRBV7-3	-	TRBJ2-2	TGTGCCAGCAGCCCTGGAACCAACACCGGGGAGCTGTTTTTT	CASSPGTNTGELFF
many	TRBV27	-	TRBJ2-7	TGTGCCAGCAGTTTAAGTTACAGATCCCCCTACGAGCAGTACTTC	CASSLSYRSPYEQYF
-	TRBV4-3	-	TRBJ1-1	TGCGCCAGCCAAAAAGGCAGGGGTGCAGGACAGACTGAAGCTTTCTTT	CASQKGRGAGQTEAFF